The 15 T cell receptor beta chains presented below share a single source sample, sequenced in a study of siplizumab effects on memory and regulatory T cells (dated by TCRdb to between 2017 and 2020). Library preparation employed the immunoSEQ multiplex PCR assay. TCRdb re-hosts the immuneACCESS table, in-frame sequences only. Its copies lack some clones; in the studies checked, an unresolved V gene accounts for under half of them, and the cause for the rest is not known. Recorded for this sample are fewer than 120,000 clones; more than 90% of them occurred a single time. The ten top clones hold under 1.5% of the sample. The sequencing input was CD4+ T cells sorted from blood. The origin of the receptors is a human donor in good health.

The V call is TRBV7-9, the J call TRBJ1-2, with unresolved D. The CDR3 has 13 amino acids. CDR1 SEHNR and CDR2 FQNEAQ come from the germline V gene (reference sequence). V lost 5 bases, J lost 8 bases, and 15 bases lay in between. The CDR3 bases are TGTGCCAGCAGCCTAACCGTACAGATCGGCTACACCTTC. It translates to CASSLTVQIGYTF.

The gene calls are TRBV6-1 and TRBJ1-6; the D gene is possibly TRBD1 (5 bases). From germline, CDR1 is MNHNS and CDR2 SASEGT. Trimming took 8 bases from V and 10 from J, leaving 15 bases between them. The CDR3 covers 13 residues. The CDR3 DNA sequence: TGTGCCAGCGAAAGGACACCTTTCTCACCCCTCCACTTT. Encoded protein: CASERTPFSPLHF.

The chain recombines TRBV4-1 with TRBJ1-1; unclear D gene. Trimming left V 2 bases short and J 2 bases short, with 15 bases between. Germline lookup yields CDR1 MGHRA and CDR2 YSYEKL. The CDR3 has 16 amino acids. This CDR3 reads CASSQPLKGKNTEAFF. The CDR3 bases are TGCGCCAGCAGCCAACCTCTAAAAGGGAAAAACACTGAAGCTTTCTTT.

V gene TRBV6-6 combines with J gene TRBJ2-1; D gene unclear. CDR1 MNHNY and CDR2 SVGAGI come from the germline V gene (reference sequence). V gave up 6 bases and J gave up 3 bases, with 15 bases separating them. The CDR3 runs to 15 residues. The CDR3 spells CASSPPLRLYNEQFF. The CDR3 DNA sequence: TGTGCCAGCAGCCCCCCCCTGCGGCTCTACAATGAGCAGTTCTTC.

The chain joins TRBV2 to TRBJ1-5; tentative D call: TRBD1 (6 bases). This CDR3 contains 14 residues. Germline lookup yields CDR1 SNHLY and CDR2 FYNNEI. Trimming left V 4 bases short and J 1 base short, with 8 bases between. The CDR3 loop is CASSAQGSNQPQHF. The CDR3 DNA reads TGTGCCAGCAGTGCCCAGGGGAGCAATCAGCCCCAGCATTTT.

Written as DNA, the CDR3 is TGTGCCAGCAGCCAGAAGGGGGCGGGTGCTTTCTTT. Its translation: CASSQKGAGAFF. V and J are TRBV5-6 and TRBJ1-1, with 7 bases that match TRBD1. Germline CDR1 reads SGHDT; CDR2 reads YYEEEE. Trimming cost V 4 bases and J 11 bases; bases outside gene matches: 8. This CDR3 spans 12 amino acids.

J is TRBJ2-3 and V is TRBV6-1; 7 nucleotides match TRBD2. The CDR3 runs 15 residues. V lost 4 bases, J lost 5 bases, and 9 bases stayed unmatched. Per germline, CDR1 MNHNS and CDR2 SASEGT. The CDR3 is CASSARASGGDTQYF. In nucleotides, the CDR3 is TGTGCCAGCAGTGCCCGAGCTTCGGGGGGAGATACGCAGTATTTT.

This chain links TRBV4-2 with TRBJ2-2; D may be TRBD1 or TRBD2 (5 bases each). The CDR3 spans 13 residues. Trimming removed 0 bases at V and 8 bases at J, with 7 bases between. Germline V gene lookup returns CDR1 LGHNA and CDR2 YNFKEQ. The CDR3 reads CASSQDWGGELFF. The CDR3 region has the DNA TGTGCCAGCAGCCAAGATTGGGGGGGGGAGCTGTTTTTT.

This clone was recorded once. The genes are TRBV5-6 and TRBJ2-1; a possible D gene is TRBD1 (6 bases). CDR3 length: 16 amino acids. V dropped 0 bases and J dropped 3 bases, with 13 bases sitting between them. Per the germline V gene, CDR1 is SGHDT and CDR2 is YYEEEE. The CDR3 DNA is TGTGCCAGCAGCTTGGTAGGCAGGACAGACTACAATGAGCAGTTCTTC. Amino acid sequence: CASSLVGRTDYNEQFF. The full variable domain, with the rest looked up from reference TRBV5-6 and TRBJ2-1, is DAGVTQSPTHLIKTRGQQVTLRCSPKSGHDTVSWYQQALGQGPQFIFQYYEEEERQRGNFPDRFSGHQFPNYSSELNVNALLLGDSALYLCASSLVGRTDYNEQFFGPGTRLTVL.

V gene TRBV5-4 combines with J gene TRBJ1-3, with D unresolved. V lost 3 bases, J lost 0 bases, and 10 bases lay in between. Germline lookup yields CDR1 SGHNT and CDR2 YYREEE (reference sequence). This CDR3 contains 15 residues. The CDR3 nucleotides read TGTGCCAGCAGCTCGGGATCCACCTCTGGAAACACCATATATTTT. Its translation is CASSSGSTSGNTIYF.

The chain uses TRBV29-1 and TRBJ2-3; possibly TRBD2 for D (6 bases). This CDR3 is built from 14 residues. Trimming took off 5 bases at V and 2 bases at J, with 14 bases between the two ends. The V gene's germline CDR1 is SQVTM and CDR2 ANQGSEA. Here the CDR3 reads CSVSSGLTTDTQYF. In DNA form, the CDR3 reads TGCAGCGTTTCCTCAGGACTAACCACAGATACGCAGTATTTT.

This chain connects TRBV6-5 to TRBJ2-7, with 7 bases identical to TRBD1. There are 14 residues in the CDR3. Germline V gene sequence: CDR1 MNHEY, CDR2 SVGAGI. V dropped 2 bases and J dropped 0; count of bases not matched to a gene: 1. This chain's CDR3 is CASSYDRASYEQYF. The CDR3 DNA reads TGTGCCAGCAGTTACGACAGGGCCTCCTACGAGCAGTACTTC.

The chain couples TRBV6-6 to TRBJ2-3; TRBD2 agrees at 9 bases. V trimming: 9 bases; J trimming: 6 bases; junction bases outside the gene matches: 4. CDR3 length: 12 residues. Germline lookup yields CDR1 MNHNY and CDR2 SVGAGI (reference sequence). Here the CDR3 reads CASGGGDDTQYF. CDR3 DNA: TGTGCCAGTGGCGGGGGGGATGATACGCAGTATTTT.

Only one count was recorded for this clone. The chain is built from TRBV11-1 and TRBJ2-1; 7 bases are shared with TRBD2. Germline CDR1 reads SGHAT; CDR2 reads FQDESV (reference sequence). The CDR3 contains 15 residues. V was clipped by 4 bases and J by 12 bases; unmatched bases: 15. This CDR3 is CASSSRAAGRGGQFF. In DNA, the CDR3 is TGTGCCAGCAGCTCACGGGCCGCGGGGCGCGGGGGGCAGTTCTTC. Supplemented by reference TRBV11-1 and TRBJ2-1, the full variable domain reads EAEVAQSPRYKITEKSQAVAFWCDPISGHATLYWYRQILGQGPELLVQFQDESVVDDSQLPKDRFSAERLKGVDSTLKIQPAELGDSAMYLCASSSRAAGRGGQFFGPGTRLTVL.

This sequence joins TRBV4-1 and TRBJ2-2; no firm D call. Trimming removed 4 bases at V and 7 bases at J, with 10 bases between. CDR3 length: 13 residues. The V gene's germline CDR1 is MGHRA and CDR2 YSYEKL. CDR3 sequence: CASSPFGSGELFF. CDR3 DNA sequence: TGCGCCAGCAGCCCGTTCGGCAGCGGGGAGCTGTTTTTT.